This TCR beta chain derives from a study of cytomegalovirus exposure and HLA in healthy donors. Regarding this clone: Its antigen is unidentified.

Study results and limitations: Available immune exposure information covered CMV serostatus only. Later analysis identified 17,000 or so TCR beta sequences associated with HLA alleles, using a false discovery rate threshold of 0.05.

The CDR3 covers 13 residues. Germline CDR1 SGHDT, CDR2 YYEEEE. J was trimmed by 5 bases and V by 4 bases; bases with no gene match: 4. PCR amplification relied on 60 Vbeta primers (plus 13 Jbeta primers). The repertoire was sequenced with immunoSEQ multiplex PCR; TCRdb's copy has only in-frame clones and lacks some. The sample includes more than 90,000 clones. Sequencing was carried out using PBMCs. The origin of this receptor is a man aged 25 to 40 in good health and CMV-seronegative. The chain has TRBV5-6 and TRBJ2-5, with 8 bases fitting TRBD1. The CDR3 DNA reads as TGTGCCAGCAGCAAGACAGGGGTGGAGACCCAGTACTTC. Its protein product is CASSKTGVETQYF.